This T cell receptor beta chain derives from a study of T cells in Graves' hyperthyroidism and ophthalmopathy. Study conclusions and caveats: Also found in blood were most expanded thyroid clonotypes above 0.001.

It was RNA transcripts that yielded the amplified TCR beta CDR3 regions. RT-PCR in the first round (using the HTBI primer set) targeted the TCR CDR3. In TCRdb, the multiplex PCR reads were re-called with MiXCR into one record per CDR3 protein. The top ten hold approximately 13% of the sample, which has approximately 430,000 distinct CDR3 sequences, roughly 14% seen once. Of note for this clonotype: What it binds is not known.

The CDR3 covers 16 residues. The V and J ends lost 0 bases and 1 base respectively, with 10 bases between them. Germline V gene lookup returns CDR1 SGHRS and CDR2 YFSETQ. Sequencing was performed on blood. This receptor was obtained from a man between 18 and 29 years old with Graves' ophthalmopathy. The rearrangement uses TRBV5-1 and TRBJ2-2, with D uncertain. DNA of the CDR3: TGCGCCAGCAGCTTGGGCAACCGGGTGAACACCGGGGAGCTGTTTTTT. This encodes CASSLGNRVNTGELFF.